The rows below give T cell receptor beta chains drawn from one sample of a study of identical twins. TCRdb itself ran the 5' RACE reads through MiXCR, one entry per CDR3 protein. The sample includes 200,000 to 250,000 distinct CDR3 sequences, approximately 11% of them seen just once. These data are also associated with another study on yellow fever vaccine responses in identical twins.

The sequenced sample was memory (CD45RO+) T cells sorted from blood. Every receptor here comes from a woman younger than 30 in good health. Both conserved end residues are part of each CDR3. Fields, in order: J gene, D gene, V gene, clone size, CDR3 DNA, CDR3 protein. D genes are given only for firm matches. Size values are once, few and many counts, or a class for expanded clones, and some rows have none.

j_call: TRBJ2-2
d_call: TRBD2
v_call: TRBV6-1
clone_size: few
cdr3_nt: TGTGCCAGCCGACTAGCGGGAGGCCCATACACCGGGGAGCTGTTTTTT
cdr3_aa: CASRLAGGPYTGELFF

j_call: TRBJ2-5
d_call: NA
v_call: TRBV5-1
clone_size: many
cdr3_nt: TGCGCCAGCAGCCCCCGGACATACGAAGAGACCCAGTACTTC
cdr3_aa: CASSPRTYEETQYF

j_call: TRBJ1-2
d_call: TRBD1
v_call: TRBV30
clone_size: many
cdr3_nt: TGTGCCTGGAGTGTCCTAAGGACAGGGGGTACATATGGCTACACCTTC
cdr3_aa: CAWSVLRTGGTYGYTF

j_call: TRBJ1-6
d_call: TRBD1
v_call: TRBV7-2
clone_size: many
cdr3_nt: TGTGCCAGCAGTTTAGTGACAGGGGGAAGATCACCCCTCCACTTT
cdr3_aa: CASSLVTGGRSPLHF

j_call: TRBJ2-7
d_call: TRBD1
v_call: TRBV25-1
clone_size: NA
cdr3_nt: TGTGCCAGCAGTGACCCGGGACAGGGAAGGAACGAGCGGTACTTC
cdr3_aa: CASSDPGQGRNERYF

j_call: TRBJ2-3
d_call: NA
v_call: TRBV20-1
clone_size: NA
cdr3_nt: TGCAGTGCCCTCTATAGTTCAGATACGCAGTATTTT
cdr3_aa: CSALYSSDTQYF

j_call: TRBJ2-1
d_call: NA
v_call: TRBV20-1
clone_size: once
cdr3_nt: TGCAGTGCTAGAGATGCCGGAAGAATCGGGGGAGACAATGAGCAGTTCTTC
cdr3_aa: CSARDAGRIGGDNEQFF

j_call: TRBJ2-5
d_call: NA
v_call: TRBV5-1
clone_size: NA
cdr3_nt: TGCGCCAGCAGCTTCCAGGGGGGGGTCCAAGAGACCCAGTACTTC
cdr3_aa: CASSFQGGVQETQYF

j_call: TRBJ2-1
d_call: TRBD1
v_call: TRBV20-1
clone_size: many
cdr3_nt: TGCAGTGCTAAAACAGGGGGCCGGAATGAGCAGTTCTTC
cdr3_aa: CSAKTGGRNEQFF

j_call: TRBJ2-1
d_call: TRBD2
v_call: TRBV9
clone_size: few
cdr3_nt: TGTGCCAGCAGCACAGGGACTAGCGGGGGGGCAGAGCAGTTCTTC
cdr3_aa: CASSTGTSGGAEQFF

j_call: TRBJ2-7
d_call: TRBD1
v_call: TRBV2
clone_size: many
cdr3_nt: TGTGCCAGCCGGGACAGGGGCTACGAGCAGTACTTC
cdr3_aa: CASRDRGYEQYF

j_call: TRBJ2-2
d_call: TRBD2
v_call: TRBV20-1
clone_size: few
cdr3_nt: TGCAGTGCCGGGAGGGGGACCGGGGAGCTGTTTTTT
cdr3_aa: CSAGRGTGELFF

j_call: TRBJ2-1
d_call: NA
v_call: TRBV7-8
clone_size: few
cdr3_nt: TGTGCCAGCAGCCTATCATGGAATGAGCAGTTCTTC
cdr3_aa: CASSLSWNEQFF

j_call: TRBJ2-7
d_call: NA
v_call: TRBV28
clone_size: NA
cdr3_nt: TGTGCCAGCAGTTGGGTGACTTACGCCGAGCAGTACTTC
cdr3_aa: CASSWVTYAEQYF

j_call: TRBJ2-2
d_call: NA
v_call: TRBV7-3
clone_size: NA
cdr3_nt: TGTGCCAGCAGCCTCGGCATGGGGAACACCGGGGAGCTGTTTTTT
cdr3_aa: CASSLGMGNTGELFF

j_call: TRBJ2-7
d_call: TRBD1
v_call: TRBV14
clone_size: NA
cdr3_nt: TGTGCCAGCAGCCAAGTCGACAGGGACTCCTACGAGCAGTACTTC
cdr3_aa: CASSQVDRDSYEQYF

j_call: TRBJ2-7
d_call: NA
v_call: TRBV20-1
clone_size: few
cdr3_nt: TGCAGTGCTAGAGTGCGCCCAAACACAGGGTCTCTGGGAGAGCAGTACTTC
cdr3_aa: CSARVRPNTGSLGEQYF

j_call: TRBJ2-1
d_call: NA
v_call: TRBV20-1
clone_size: NA
cdr3_nt: TGCAGTGCTAGGGGGCCGAAACAGCAGTTCTTC
cdr3_aa: CSARGPKQQFF

j_call: TRBJ2-3
d_call: NA
v_call: TRBV5-1
clone_size: NA
cdr3_nt: TGCGCCAGCTTTTTAGAGACGGGGAGCACAGATACGCAGTATTTT
cdr3_aa: CASFLETGSTDTQYF

j_call: TRBJ1-1
d_call: TRBD1
v_call: TRBV7-2
clone_size: few
cdr3_nt: TGTGCCAGCAGCTTAGACAGGGGTAGCACTGAAGCTTTCTTT
cdr3_aa: CASSLDRGSTEAFF

j_call: TRBJ2-7
d_call: TRBD1
v_call: TRBV27
clone_size: few
cdr3_nt: TGTGCCAGCAGTTATACCGGGACAGGTCCCTACGAGCAGTACTTC
cdr3_aa: CASSYTGTGPYEQYF

j_call: TRBJ2-1
d_call: NA
v_call: TRBV14
clone_size: few
cdr3_nt: TGTGCCAGCAGCCAAGATTTGGGGTCCATAGCGGCCCGCTACAATGAGCAGTTCTTC
cdr3_aa: CASSQDLGSIAARYNEQFF

j_call: TRBJ2-3
d_call: TRBD2
v_call: TRBV10-2
clone_size: many
cdr3_nt: TGCGCCAGCCAGACTAGCGGCACAGATACGCAGTATTTT
cdr3_aa: CASQTSGTDTQYF

j_call: TRBJ2-1
d_call: NA
v_call: TRBV4-3
clone_size: few
cdr3_nt: TGCGCCAGCAGCCAAGATACCGGGGCTGGAAGCTCCTACAATGAGCAGTTCTTC
cdr3_aa: CASSQDTGAGSSYNEQFF

j_call: TRBJ1-4
d_call: NA
v_call: TRBV11-2
clone_size: NA
cdr3_nt: TGTGCCAGCAGCTTGAGGGCAGCAACTAATGAAAAACTGTTTTTT
cdr3_aa: CASSLRAATNEKLFF

j_call: TRBJ2-7
d_call: NA
v_call: TRBV2
clone_size: NA
cdr3_nt: TGTGCCAGTGCCACAGCGGGCTACGAGCAGTACTTC
cdr3_aa: CASATAGYEQYF

j_call: TRBJ2-7
d_call: NA
v_call: TRBV12-3/TRBV12-4
clone_size: NA
cdr3_nt: TGTGCCAGCAGTTTAGGTTGGGGCTCCTACGAGCAGTACTTC
cdr3_aa: CASSLGWGSYEQYF

j_call: TRBJ2-3
d_call: NA
v_call: TRBV5-1
clone_size: NA
cdr3_nt: TGCGCCAGCAGCTACATACAGGGTGCCGATACGCAGTATTTT
cdr3_aa: CASSYIQGADTQYF

j_call: TRBJ1-1
d_call: NA
v_call: TRBV5-1
clone_size: many
cdr3_nt: TGCGCCAGCAGCTTGGTTGGGGGCGCGGGCACTGAAGCTTTCTTT
cdr3_aa: CASSLVGGAGTEAFF

j_call: TRBJ1-2
d_call: TRBD1
v_call: TRBV7-9
clone_size: few
cdr3_nt: TGTGCCAGCAGCTTCGACGGGGGACAGGGGGGCTACACCTTC
cdr3_aa: CASSFDGGQGGYTF

j_call: TRBJ2-7
d_call: NA
v_call: TRBV12-3/TRBV12-4
clone_size: medium-sized
cdr3_nt: TGCGCCAGCAGCTTGGGTTACGAGCAGTACTTC
cdr3_aa: CASSLGYEQYF

j_call: TRBJ1-1
d_call: TRBD1
v_call: TRBV20-1
clone_size: many
cdr3_nt: TGCAGTGCTAGAGGGGGGGGGCAGGGGGTTTTTGGCACTGAAGCTTTCTTT
cdr3_aa: CSARGGGQGVFGTEAFF

j_call: TRBJ2-7
d_call: TRBD2
v_call: TRBV20-1
clone_size: few
cdr3_nt: TGCAGTGCTCAACTAGCGGGAGAGAGGTACGAGCAGTACTTC
cdr3_aa: CSAQLAGERYEQYF

j_call: TRBJ2-7
d_call: NA
v_call: TRBV6-2/TRBV6-3
clone_size: few
cdr3_nt: TGTGCCAGCAGTCCTAAACAGGAGCAGTACTTC
cdr3_aa: CASSPKQEQYF

j_call: TRBJ1-5
d_call: NA
v_call: TRBV15
clone_size: NA
cdr3_nt: TGTGCCACCAGCAGAGTGGGAGGGTCGGGGGCCATGGGCAATCAGCCCCAGCATTTT
cdr3_aa: CATSRVGGSGAMGNQPQHF

j_call: TRBJ2-1
d_call: TRBD2
v_call: TRBV19
clone_size: NA
cdr3_nt: TGTGCCAGTAGTAGAGGAGCGGGAGTAGGGAATGAGCAGTTCTTC
cdr3_aa: CASSRGAGVGNEQFF

j_call: TRBJ2-1
d_call: TRBD2
v_call: TRBV18
clone_size: NA
cdr3_nt: TGTGCCAGCTCACCTGGACTAGCGGGAGGGAATCGATACAATGAGCAGTTCTTC
cdr3_aa: CASSPGLAGGNRYNEQFF